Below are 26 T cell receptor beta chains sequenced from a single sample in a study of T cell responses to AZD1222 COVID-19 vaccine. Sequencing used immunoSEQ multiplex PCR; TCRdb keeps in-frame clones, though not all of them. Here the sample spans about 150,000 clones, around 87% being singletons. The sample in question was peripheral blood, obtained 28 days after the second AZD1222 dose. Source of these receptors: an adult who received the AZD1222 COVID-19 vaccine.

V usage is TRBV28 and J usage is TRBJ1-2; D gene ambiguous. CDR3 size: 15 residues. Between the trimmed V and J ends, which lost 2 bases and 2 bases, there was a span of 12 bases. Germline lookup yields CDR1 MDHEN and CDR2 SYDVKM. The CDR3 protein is CASSLGFGGNYGYTF. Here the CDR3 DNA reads TGTGCCAGCAGTTTAGGATTCGGCGGGAACTATGGCTACACCTTC.

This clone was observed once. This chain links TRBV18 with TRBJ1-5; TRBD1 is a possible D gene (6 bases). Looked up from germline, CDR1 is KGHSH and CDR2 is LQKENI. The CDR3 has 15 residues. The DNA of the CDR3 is TGTGGTTGGAACGTCCGGGGGGCGGGCAATCAGCCCCAGCATTTT. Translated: CGWNVRGAGNQPQHF.

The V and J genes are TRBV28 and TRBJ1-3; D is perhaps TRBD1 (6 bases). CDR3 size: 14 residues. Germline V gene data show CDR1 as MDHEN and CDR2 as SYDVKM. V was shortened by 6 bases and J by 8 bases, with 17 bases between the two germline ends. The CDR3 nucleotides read TGTGCCAGCAGCGGGGAGGGGGTCTCGGACACCATATATTTT. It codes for CASSGEGVSDTIYF. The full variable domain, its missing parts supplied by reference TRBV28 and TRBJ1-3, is DVKVTQSSRYLVKRTGEKVFLECVQDMDHENMFWYRQDPGLGLRLIYFSYDVKMKEKGDIPEGYSVSREKKERFSLILESASTNQTSMYLCASSGEGVSDTIYFGEGSWLTVV.

CDR3 DNA: TGTGCCAGCAGCTTGGCCACCGGGACATCGGGGGAGCAGTTCTTC. Its protein is CASSLATGTSGEQFF. The rearrangement uses TRBV7-9 and TRBJ2-1; TRBD1 is a possible D gene (6 bases). The CDR3 runs to 15 residues. In germline, CDR1 is SEHNR, CDR2 FQNEAQ (reference sequence). V was pared by 3 bases and J by 10 bases, with 19 bases between. The entire variable domain, with the rest obtained from reference TRBV7-9 and TRBJ2-1, is as follows: DTGVSQNPRHKITKRGQNVTFRCDPISEHNRLYWYRQTLGQGPEFLTYFQNEAQLEKSRLLSDRFSAERPKGSFSTLEIQRTEQGDSAMYLCASSLATGTSGEQFFGPGTRLTVL.

CDR3 DNA sequence: TGTGCCAGCAGTCGGGGACTAGCGGGGTTAGATACGCAGTATTTT. Amino acids: CASSRGLAGLDTQYF. The chain has TRBV7-8 and TRBJ2-3; 13 nucleotides agree with TRBD2. The germline gives CDR1 SGHVS, CDR2 FQNEAQ. CDR3 size: 15 residues. With V trimmed by 6 bases and J by 5 bases, 5 bases remained unmatched.

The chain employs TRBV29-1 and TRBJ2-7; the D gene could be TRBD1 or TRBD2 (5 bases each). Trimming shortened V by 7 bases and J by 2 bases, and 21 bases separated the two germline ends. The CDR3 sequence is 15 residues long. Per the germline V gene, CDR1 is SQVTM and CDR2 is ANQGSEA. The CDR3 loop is CSAERPGRKTYEQYF. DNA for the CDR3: TGCAGCGCCGAACGCCCGGGACGGAAGACCTACGAGCAGTACTTC.

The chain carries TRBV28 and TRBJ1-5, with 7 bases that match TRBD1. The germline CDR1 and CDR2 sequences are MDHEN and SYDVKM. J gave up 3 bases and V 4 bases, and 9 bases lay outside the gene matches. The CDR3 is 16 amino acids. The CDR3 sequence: CASSSTGTALNQPQHF. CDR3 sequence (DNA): TGTGCCAGCAGTTCGACCGGGACAGCCCTCAATCAGCCCCAGCATTTT.

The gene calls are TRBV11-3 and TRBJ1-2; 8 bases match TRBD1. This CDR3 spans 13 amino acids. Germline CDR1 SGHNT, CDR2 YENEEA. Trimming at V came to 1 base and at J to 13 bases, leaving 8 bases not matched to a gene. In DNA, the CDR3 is TGTGCCAGCAGCTTAGGGACAGGGAATATGGCCACCTTC. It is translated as CASSLGTGNMATF.

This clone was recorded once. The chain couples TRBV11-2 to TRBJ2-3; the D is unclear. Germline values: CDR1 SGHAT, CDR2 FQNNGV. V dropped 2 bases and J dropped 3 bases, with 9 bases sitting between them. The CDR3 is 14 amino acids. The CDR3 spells CASSLSSLTDTQYF. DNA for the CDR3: TGTGCCAGCAGCTTATCGTCCTTAACAGATACGCAGTATTTT.

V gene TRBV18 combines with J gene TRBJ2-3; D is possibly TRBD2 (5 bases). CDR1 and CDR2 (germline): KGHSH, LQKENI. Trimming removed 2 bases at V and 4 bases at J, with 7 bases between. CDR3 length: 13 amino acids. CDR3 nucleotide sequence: TGTGCCAGCTCACCAGCGAGGGCAGATACGCAGTATTTT. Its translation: CASSPARADTQYF.

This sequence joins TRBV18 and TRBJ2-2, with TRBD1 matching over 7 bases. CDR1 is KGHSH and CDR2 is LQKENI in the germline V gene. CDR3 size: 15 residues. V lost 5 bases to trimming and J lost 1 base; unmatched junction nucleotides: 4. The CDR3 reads CASSVDRVNTGELFF. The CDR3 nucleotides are TGTGCCAGCTCAGTCGACAGGGTGAACACCGGGGAGCTGTTTTTT.

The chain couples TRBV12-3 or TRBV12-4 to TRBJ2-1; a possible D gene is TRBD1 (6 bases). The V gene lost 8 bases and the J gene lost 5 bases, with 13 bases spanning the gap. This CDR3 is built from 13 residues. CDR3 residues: CASGWGPHNEQFF. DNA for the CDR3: TGTGCCAGCGGGTGGGGGCCCCACAATGAGCAGTTCTTC.

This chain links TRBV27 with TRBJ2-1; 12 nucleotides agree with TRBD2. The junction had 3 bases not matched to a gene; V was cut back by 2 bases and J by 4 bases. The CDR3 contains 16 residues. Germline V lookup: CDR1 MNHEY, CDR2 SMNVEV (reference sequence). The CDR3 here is CASSLAGTSGYNEQFF. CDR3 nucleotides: TGTGCCAGCAGTTTAGCCGGGACTAGCGGGTACAATGAGCAGTTCTTC.

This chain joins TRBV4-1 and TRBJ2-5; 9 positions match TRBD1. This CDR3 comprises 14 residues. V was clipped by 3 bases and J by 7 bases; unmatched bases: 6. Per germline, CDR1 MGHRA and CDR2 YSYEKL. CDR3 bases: TGCGCCAGCAGCCATGGGGGACAGGGCGGGACCCAGTACTTC. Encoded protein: CASSHGGQGGTQYF.

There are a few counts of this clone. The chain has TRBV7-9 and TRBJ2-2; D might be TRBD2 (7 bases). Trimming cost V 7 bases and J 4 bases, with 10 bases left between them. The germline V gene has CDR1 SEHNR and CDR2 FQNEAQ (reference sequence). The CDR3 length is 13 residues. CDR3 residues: CASTGGSTGELFF. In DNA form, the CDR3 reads TGTGCCAGCACGGGGGGCTCCACCGGGGAGCTGTTTTTT.

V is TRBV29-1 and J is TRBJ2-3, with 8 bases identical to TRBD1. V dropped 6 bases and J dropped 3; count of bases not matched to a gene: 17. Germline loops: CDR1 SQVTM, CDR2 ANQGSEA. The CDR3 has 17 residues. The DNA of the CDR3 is TGCAGCGTGCGGGGAGGAACCTTGACAGGGGCTACAGATACGCAGTATTTT. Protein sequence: CSVRGGTLTGATDTQYF.

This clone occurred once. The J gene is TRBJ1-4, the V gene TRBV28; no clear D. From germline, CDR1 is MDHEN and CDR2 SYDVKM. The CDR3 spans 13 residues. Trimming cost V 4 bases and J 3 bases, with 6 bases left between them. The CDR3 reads CASSSGSNEKLFF. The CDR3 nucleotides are TGTGCCAGCAGTTCCGGATCTAATGAAAAACTGTTTTTT.

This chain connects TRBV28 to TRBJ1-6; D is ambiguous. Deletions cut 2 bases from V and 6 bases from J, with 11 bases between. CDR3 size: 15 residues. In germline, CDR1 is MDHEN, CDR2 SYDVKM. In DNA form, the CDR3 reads TGTGCCAGCAGTTTAGTAGGAACCCTTAATTCACCCCTCCACTTT. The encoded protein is CASSLVGTLNSPLHF.

This CDR3 is CASSFSQGNSPLHF. CDR3 nucleotide sequence: TGTGCCAGCAGCTTCTCCCAGGGGAATTCACCCCTCCACTTT. The chain carries TRBV5-6 and TRBJ1-6; tentatively, D is TRBD1 (6 bases). The germline V gene encodes CDR1 SGHDT and CDR2 YYEEEE. V was clipped by 2 bases and J by 7 bases, with 10 bases between them. This CDR3 is 14 amino acids long.

The CDR3 nucleotides are TGCGCCAGCAGCCAAGATCGACGGCTAGCGGGCACAGATACGCAGTATTTT. It yields the protein CASSQDRRLAGTDTQYF. The chain recombines TRBV4-3 with TRBJ2-3; 7 bases are a match to TRBD2. Germline assignment: CDR1 LGHNA and CDR2 YSLEER. V gave up 0 bases and J gave up 1 base; unmatched junction bases: 7. The CDR3 runs to 17 residues.

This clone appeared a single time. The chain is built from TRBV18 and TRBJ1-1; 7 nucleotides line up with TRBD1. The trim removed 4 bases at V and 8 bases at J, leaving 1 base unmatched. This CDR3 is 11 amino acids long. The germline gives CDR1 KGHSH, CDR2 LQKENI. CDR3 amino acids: CASSRDSEAFF. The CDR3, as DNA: TGTGCCAGCTCACGGGACAGCGAAGCTTTCTTT.

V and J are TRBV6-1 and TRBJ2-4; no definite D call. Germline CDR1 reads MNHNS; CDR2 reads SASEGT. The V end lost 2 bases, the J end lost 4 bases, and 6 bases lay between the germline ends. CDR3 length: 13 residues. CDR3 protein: CASSEQQKNIQYF. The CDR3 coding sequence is TGTGCCAGCAGTGAACAGCAAAAAAACATTCAGTACTTC.

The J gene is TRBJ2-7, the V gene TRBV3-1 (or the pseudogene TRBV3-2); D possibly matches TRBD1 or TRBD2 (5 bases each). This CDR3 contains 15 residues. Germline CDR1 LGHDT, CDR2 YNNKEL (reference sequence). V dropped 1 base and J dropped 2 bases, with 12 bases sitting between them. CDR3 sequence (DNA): TGTGCCAGCAGCCAAGGGCCCGGGACCACCTACGAGCAGTACTTC. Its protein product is CASSQGPGTTYEQYF.

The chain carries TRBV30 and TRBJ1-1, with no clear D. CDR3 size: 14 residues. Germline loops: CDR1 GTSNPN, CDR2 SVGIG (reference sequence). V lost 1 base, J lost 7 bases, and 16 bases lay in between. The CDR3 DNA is TGTGCCTGGAGTGCGCACCCGACTAAGGTTGAAGCTTTCTTT. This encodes CAWSAHPTKVEAFF.

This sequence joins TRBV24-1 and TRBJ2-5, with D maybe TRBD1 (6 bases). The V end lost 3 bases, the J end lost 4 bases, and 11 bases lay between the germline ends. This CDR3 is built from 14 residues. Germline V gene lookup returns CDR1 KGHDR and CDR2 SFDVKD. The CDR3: CATSDPRGRETQYF. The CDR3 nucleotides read TGTGCCACCAGTGATCCCAGGGGACGAGAGACCCAGTACTTC.

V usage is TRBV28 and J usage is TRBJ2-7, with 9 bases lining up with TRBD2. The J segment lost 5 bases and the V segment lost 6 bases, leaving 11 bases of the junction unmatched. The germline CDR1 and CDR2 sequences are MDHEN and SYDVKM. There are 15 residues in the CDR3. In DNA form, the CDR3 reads TGTGCCAGCAGAAGTCCGGGACTAGCCGGCCACGAGCAGTACTTC. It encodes CASRSPGLAGHEQYF.